This passage covers 26 T cell receptor beta chains from one sample sequenced in a study of T cells in Graves' hyperthyroidism and ophthalmopathy. RNA transcripts served as the template for amplifying TCR beta CDR3 regions. Primed by the HTBI set, a first-round RT-PCR was run on the TCR CDR3. TCRdb re-called the multiplex PCR reads with MiXCR, one entry per CDR3 protein. There are 600,000 to 850,000 distinct CDR3 sequences in the sample; 15% to 20% occur only once, and over 15% lies in the top ten. Source material: blood. These receptors originate from a woman in her 50s with Graves' hyperthyroidism that later progressed to Graves' ophthalmopathy.

This clonotype was observed many times. The chain joins TRBV7-3 to TRBJ2-7; D gene unclear. The CDR3 has 12 residues. Trimming took off 4 bases at V and 4 bases at J, with 8 bases between the two ends. Germline V gene sequence: CDR1 SGHTA, CDR2 FQGTGA. CDR3 bases: TGTGCCAGCAGCTCCAGGTTGTACGAGCAGTACTTC. Amino acids: CASSSRLYEQYF.

This clonotype was observed many times. CDR3 nucleotide sequence: TGTGCCAGCAGACCACGGGACAGGGGTGCAGATACGCAGTATTTT. Translation gives CASRPRDRGADTQYF. The rearrangement joins TRBV5-4 to TRBJ2-3; 10 bases align to TRBD1. J was trimmed by 4 bases and V by 5 bases; bases with no gene match: 7. This CDR3 has 15 residues. Germline V lookup: CDR1 SGHNT, CDR2 YYREEE (reference sequence).

The table lists this clonotype with many counts. This chain joins TRBV5-6 and TRBJ2-2; D possibly corresponds to TRBD2 (6 bases). CDR1 and CDR2 from the germline V gene are SGHDT and YYEEEE. V gave up 2 bases and J gave up 5 bases, with 13 bases separating them. The CDR3 is 15 residues long. CDR3 residues: CASSFSPRGTGELFF. The CDR3 nucleotides read TGTGCCAGCAGCTTTAGCCCCCGGGGGACCGGGGAGCTGTTTTTT.

This clonotype was counted between two and nine times. The chain combines TRBV12-3 or TRBV12-4 with TRBJ1-6; D gene unclear. The CDR3 has 13 residues. V was cut by 1 base and J by 10 bases, with 8 bases left in between. Here the CDR3 DNA reads TGTGCCAGCAGTTTAGGCCCTAGCTCACCCCTCCACTTT. Its protein is CASSLGPSSPLHF.

This clonotype was counted only a few times. This rearrangement joins TRBV6-1 to TRBJ1-2; D is uncertain. V lost 5 bases and J lost 8, with 15 bases in between. The CDR3 runs to 13 residues. CDR1 is MNHNS, CDR2 SASEGT, per germline. CDR3 in DNA: TGTGCCAGCAGTTCCCTGACGGGTTCGGGCTACACCTTC. Amino acids: CASSSLTGSGYTF.

Many counts were recorded for this clonotype. V gene TRBV11-2 combines with J gene TRBJ2-3; no definite D call. V was trimmed by 5 bases and J by 10 bases, leaving 13 bases between them. Germline CDR1 and CDR2: SGHAT and FQNNGV. The CDR3 runs to 12 residues. CDR3 amino acids: CASSPLVDAQYF. The CDR3 region has the DNA TGTGCCAGCAGCCCGCTGGTGGATGCGCAGTATTTT.

In this sample, this clonotype turned up many times. The chain couples TRBV7-3 to TRBJ2-1; 7 nucleotides align to TRBD2. Unmatched junction bases numbered 9, after V lost 4 bases and J lost 3 bases. The germline V gene has CDR1 SGHTA and CDR2 FQGTGA. This CDR3 contains 16 residues. The CDR3 loop is CASSSNAGERYNEQFF. The DNA for the CDR3 is TGTGCCAGCAGCTCAAATGCGGGGGAACGCTACAATGAGCAGTTCTTC.

The count of this clonotype is one. This sequence joins TRBV28 and TRBJ1-4; D is possibly TRBD1 (5 bases). The CDR3 extends over 14 amino acids. Between the trimmed V and J ends, which lost 11 bases and 7 bases, there was a span of 20 bases. Germline V lookup: CDR1 MDHEN, CDR2 SYDVKM. The CDR3 region has the DNA TGTGCCTCTCGGGATGGGGGATTTGGTGAAAAACTGTTTTTT. It specifies CASRDGGFGEKLFF. The complete variable domain, with remaining parts taken from reference TRBV28 and TRBJ1-4, reads DVKVTQSSRYLVKRTGEKVFLECVQDMDHENMFWYRQDPGLGLRLIYFSYDVKMKEKGDIPEGYSVSREKKERFSLILESASTNQTSMYLCASRDGGFGEKLFFGSGTQLSVL.

Details on this clonotype: This sequence may be a read error, since a much larger clone differs from it by one base. The CDR3 carries no conserved terminal phenylalanine or tryptophan, so it likely arises from a read error. The J gene is TRBJ2-1, the V gene TRBV11-2; TRBD1 is a possible D gene (6 bases). Per the germline V gene, CDR1 is SGHAT and CDR2 is FQNNGV. The CDR3 spans 13 residues. With 0 bases removed from V and 7 bases from J, the gap between germline ends came to 7 bases. The CDR3 DNA reads TGTGCCAGCAGCTTAGATCAGGGGAATGAGCAGTTCTCC. This codes for CASSLDQGNEQFS.

This clonotype was seen a single time. J is TRBJ2-7 and V is TRBV27; D gene unclear. The CDR3 spans 14 residues. Trimming removed 5 bases at V and 6 bases at J, with 17 bases between. Looked up from germline, CDR1 is MNHEY and CDR2 is SMNVEV (reference sequence). CDR3 region: CASSVAERVSEQYF. CDR3 DNA sequence: TGTGCCAGCAGTGTTGCGGAAAGGGTCTCCGAGCAGTACTTC.

The chain carries TRBV19 and TRBJ2-1, with 10 bases fitting TRBD2. Trimming removed 4 bases from V and 9 bases from J; junction bases left unmatched: 9. CDR1 LNHDA and CDR2 SQIVND come from the germline V gene (reference sequence). This CDR3 region has 15 residues. The CDR3 sequence is CASSNPSGSSGEQFF. The CDR3 DNA reads as TGTGCCAGTAGTAATCCTAGCGGGAGTTCTGGTGAGCAGTTCTTC.

The chain couples TRBV5-1 to TRBJ1-1, with D possibly TRBD1 on 5 matching bases. Trimming shortened V by 4 bases and J by 4 bases, and 14 bases separated the two germline ends. CDR1 is SGHRS, CDR2 YFSETQ, per germline. The CDR3 is 14 amino acids. The DNA for the CDR3 is TGCGCCAGCAGCGTGGAATGGGGCGGCACTGAAGCTTTCTTT. Translated, it gives CASSVEWGGTEAFF.

This chain uses TRBV7-9 with TRBJ2-7, with 10 nucleotides matching TRBD1. From germline, CDR1 is SEHNR and CDR2 FQNEAQ (reference sequence). V lost 4 bases and J lost 3; bases outside the gene matches: 9. This CDR3 spans 16 amino acids. Here the CDR3 DNA reads TGTGCCAGCAGCTCGACCGACAGGGGGCTATACTACGAGCAGTACTTC. Amino acids: CASSSTDRGLYYEQYF.

This chain uses TRBV11-2 with TRBJ2-1; D is perhaps TRBD1 (5 bases). Germline CDR1 is SGHAT and CDR2 is FQNNGV. V was clipped by 6 bases and J by 5 bases, with 14 bases between them. The CDR3 is 14 residues long. The CDR3 is CASRQLDRNNEQFF. Here the CDR3 DNA reads TGTGCCAGCAGACAACTCGACAGAAACAATGAGCAGTTCTTC. The full variable domain, in which reference TRBV11-2 and TRBJ2-1 provide the parts outside the CDR3, is EAGVAQSPRYKIIEKRQSVAFWCNPISGHATLYWYQQILGQGPKLLIQFQNNGVVDDSQLPKDRFSAERLKGVDSTLKIQPAKLEDSAVYLCASRQLDRNNEQFFGPGTRLTVL.

This clonotype was detected many times. This sequence joins TRBV29-1 and TRBJ1-1; D unresolved. V was shortened by 1 base and J by 1 base, with 7 bases between the two germline ends. The CDR3 spans 13 residues. The V gene's germline CDR1 is SQVTM and CDR2 ANQGSEA. CDR3 loop: CSVEVTANTEAFF. CDR3 coding DNA: TGCAGCGTTGAAGTGACGGCGAACACTGAAGCTTTCTTT.

This clonotype was counted only a few times. The chain carries TRBV3-1 and TRBJ2-5; D unclear. The CDR3 contains 15 residues. V dropped 0 bases and J dropped 5 bases, with 13 bases sitting between them. Germline loops: CDR1 LGHDT, CDR2 YNNKEL (reference sequence). The CDR3 sequence: CASSQELSGWETQYF. CDR3 DNA: TGTGCCAGCAGCCAAGAGTTATCCGGTTGGGAGACCCAGTACTTC.

This clonotype was detected ten times or more. The CDR3 loop reads CASTPGTALAPNGYTF. DNA of the CDR3: TGTGCCAGCACCCCAGGGACTGCACTTGCCCCGAATGGCTACACCTTC. The chain combines TRBV12-3 or TRBV12-4 with TRBJ1-2; a weak D match, TRBD1 (5 bases). V was cut by 7 bases and J by 6 bases, with 24 bases left in between. This CDR3 comprises 16 residues.

This clonotype was counted a few times. This chain joins TRBV15 and TRBJ2-5, with TRBD1 identical over 8 bases. The CDR3 sequence is 16 residues long. V was pared by 3 bases and J by 2 bases, with 8 bases of the junction left unmatched. The V gene's germline CDR1 is LNHNV and CDR2 YYDKDF (reference sequence). The CDR3 DNA is TGTGCCACCAGCAGGGGATCAGGGGGCCTACAAGAGACCCAGTACTTC. This translates into CATSRGSGGLQETQYF.

This clonotype was detected many times. The chain recombines TRBV10-3 with TRBJ2-3, with 7 bases identical to TRBD1. V lost 3 bases to trimming and J lost 4 bases; unmatched junction nucleotides: 4. Germline loops: CDR1 ENHRY, CDR2 SYGVKD. The CDR3 loop spans 14 amino acids. This CDR3 is CAISDNRGADTQYF. The CDR3 nucleotides read TGTGCCATCAGTGATAACAGGGGCGCAGATACGCAGTATTTT.

This chain uses TRBV13 with TRBJ2-5; D unclear. V lost 0 bases and J lost 1, with 9 bases in between. In germline, CDR1 is PRHDT, CDR2 FYEKMQ (reference sequence). CDR3 length: 15 amino acids. Here the CDR3 reads CASSLGTTFQETQYF. The CDR3 bases are TGTGCCAGCAGCTTAGGGACCACCTTCCAAGAGACCCAGTACTTC.

This clonotype was seen repeatedly, ten times or more. V and J are TRBV11-1 and TRBJ2-5, with D tentatively TRBD1 (6 bases). V was trimmed by 4 bases and J by 4 bases, leaving 13 bases between them. Germline V lookup: CDR1 SGHAT, CDR2 FQDESV (reference sequence). The CDR3 extends over 14 amino acids. The DNA for the CDR3 is TGTGCCAGCAGCTCCGGGGACATCCGAGAGACCCAGTACTTC. This translates into CASSSGDIRETQYF.

The chain recombines TRBV20-1 with TRBJ1-5, with D maybe TRBD1 (5 bases). The CDR3 extends over 13 amino acids. With 6 bases removed from V and 6 bases from J, the gap between germline ends came to 15 bases. In germline, CDR1 is DFQATT, CDR2 SNEGSKA (reference sequence). CDR3 protein: CSATWGGGQPQHF. CDR3 DNA sequence: TGCAGTGCGACCTGGGGGGGAGGTCAGCCCCAGCATTTT.

This clonotype has a count of ten or more. The chain has TRBV20-1 and TRBJ2-3, with 9 bases identical to TRBD1. Unmatched junction bases numbered 9, after V lost 6 bases and J lost 5 bases. The CDR3 length is 14 residues. CDR1 and CDR2 from the germline V gene are DFQATT and SNEGSKA (reference sequence). CDR3 loop: CSAVQGAGGDTQYF. In DNA, the CDR3 is TGCAGTGCAGTACAGGGGGCAGGTGGAGATACGCAGTATTTT.

This chain connects TRBV20-1 to TRBJ2-5, with TRBD2 matching over 12 bases. Germline CDR1 DFQATT, CDR2 SNEGSKA (reference sequence). The CDR3 runs 15 residues. V dropped 7 bases and J dropped 3; count of bases not matched to a gene: 9. Written as DNA, the CDR3 is TGCAGTGTTGCCTGGGCTAGCGGGGGGGAAGAGACCCAGTACTTC. It is translated as CSVAWASGGEETQYF.

The table lists this clonotype with many counts. The chain uses TRBV6-6 and TRBJ1-2; 9 bases line up with TRBD1. Losses at the gene ends were 0 bases for V and 7 bases for J; bases not matched to a gene: 12. CDR1 is MNHNY and CDR2 is SVGAGI in the germline V gene (reference sequence). This CDR3 has 17 amino acids. The CDR3 bases are TGTGCCAGCAGTTACTCGAGCGCTACTAACAGGGGGCCTGGCTACACCTTC. Its translation is CASSYSSATNRGPGYTF.

This clonotype was seen many times. The chain combines TRBV5-1 with TRBJ1-1; no clear D gene. The CDR3 is made up of 14 amino acids. Per germline, CDR1 SGHRS and CDR2 YFSETQ. Trimming removed 4 bases at V and 2 bases at J, with 12 bases between. The DNA of the CDR3 is TGCGCCAGCAGCACGGCCCCGGCCAACACTGAAGCTTTCTTT. Protein sequence: CASSTAPANTEAFF.